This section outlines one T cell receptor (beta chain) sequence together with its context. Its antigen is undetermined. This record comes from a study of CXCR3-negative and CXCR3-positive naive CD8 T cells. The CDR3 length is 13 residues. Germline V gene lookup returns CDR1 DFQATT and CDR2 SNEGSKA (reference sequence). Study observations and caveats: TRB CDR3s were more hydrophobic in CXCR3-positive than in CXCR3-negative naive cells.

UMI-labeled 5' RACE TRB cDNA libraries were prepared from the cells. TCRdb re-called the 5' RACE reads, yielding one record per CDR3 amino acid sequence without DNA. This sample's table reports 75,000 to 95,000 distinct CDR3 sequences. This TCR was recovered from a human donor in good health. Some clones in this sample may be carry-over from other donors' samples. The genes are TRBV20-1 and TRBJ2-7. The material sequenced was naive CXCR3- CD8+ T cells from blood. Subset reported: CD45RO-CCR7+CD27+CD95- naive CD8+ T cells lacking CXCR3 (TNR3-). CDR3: CSAISGTTYEQYF.